The 5 T cell receptor beta chains given below trace back to one sample, sequenced in a study of T cells in Graves' hyperthyroidism and ophthalmopathy. Amplification yielded TCR beta CDR3 regions, with RNA transcripts as the source. Using the HTBI primer set, a first-round RT-PCR was run on the TCR CDR3. From the multiplex PCR reads, TCRdb called clonotypes with MiXCR, one entry per CDR3 protein. The sample contains around 540,000 distinct CDR3 sequences, 46% of which appear only once. What was sequenced was peripheral blood or thyroid tissue (not recorded which). These receptors were taken from a woman between 18 and 30 years old with Graves' hyperthyroidism.

At least ten counts were recorded for this clonotype. This chain connects TRBV19 to TRBJ1-6; D is uncertain. Germline V gene lookup returns CDR1 LNHDA and CDR2 SQIVND (reference sequence). The CDR3 loop spans 12 amino acids. Trimming stripped 4 bases from V and 7 bases from J, with 5 bases between. This CDR3 is CASSSWNSPLHF. The CDR3, as DNA: TGTGCCAGTAGTAGCTGGAATTCACCCCTCCACTTT.

The chain has TRBV7-2 and TRBJ2-7; TRBD1 matches 7 bases. This CDR3 spans 15 amino acids. Germline V lookup: CDR1 SGHTA, CDR2 FQGNSA. V shed 5 bases and J 3 bases; nucleotides not matched to a gene: 10. Here the CDR3 reads CASSQEGDSVYEQYF. CDR3 coding DNA: TGTGCCAGCAGCCAAGAAGGGGACAGCGTCTACGAGCAGTACTTC.

This sequence joins TRBV9 and TRBJ1-6; TRBD1 agrees at 7 bases. The CDR3 totals 14 residues. Germline loops: CDR1 SGDLS, CDR2 YYNGEE. The V gene end was trimmed by 7 bases and the J gene end by 6 bases; junction bases not matched to a gene: 7. The CDR3, as DNA: TGTGCCAGCGCACAGGGGATCGCTAATTCACCCCTCCACTTT. Translating it yields CASAQGIANSPLHF.

This clonotype was seen a handful of times. The chain links TRBV9 to TRBJ2-2; D not resolved. The ends were cut back, 0 bases at V and 0 bases at J, with 9 bases in the middle. The CDR3 covers 16 residues. CDR1 is SGDLS and CDR2 is YYNGEE in the germline V gene. The CDR3 here is CASSVGQPPNTGELFF. In nucleotides, the CDR3 is TGTGCCAGCAGCGTAGGTCAGCCTCCGAACACCGGGGAGCTGTTTTTT.

The chain links TRBV29-1 to TRBJ2-5, with 10 bases aligning to TRBD2. The CDR3 extends over 12 amino acids. Germline V gene sequence: CDR1 SQVTM, CDR2 ANQGSEA. V shed 6 bases and J 5 bases; nucleotides not matched to a gene: 3. CDR3 sequence reads: CSVAGGPETQYF. The CDR3 nucleotides are TGCAGCGTAGCGGGAGGGCCGGAGACCCAGTACTTC.